This TCR beta chain derives from a study of OX40 agonist ivuxolimab in advanced cancers. With respect to the entire study: The costimulatory receptor OX40 (CD134) was targeted by ivuxolimab, a fully human IgG2 agonistic monoclonal antibody. Intravenous ivuxolimab was administered to patients every 2 weeks at six dose levels: 0.01, 0.1, 0.3, 1.5, 3 and 10 mg/kg. Among the approximately 54 dose-escalation patients, about 19 had hepatocellular carcinoma, some 15 melanoma, 9 renal cell carcinoma and 9 head and neck cancer. The dose-escalation cohort was roughly 83% male with a mean age of 60 years, ranging from 23 to 79. Patients were allowed to have had prior anti-PD-1, anti-PD-L1 or anti-CTLA-4 therapy, and approximately 40% of the dose-escalation patients had been treated with checkpoint inhibitors. Partial responses occurred in three dose-escalation patients: two with cutaneous melanoma and one with hepatocellular carcinoma. Peripheral TCRbeta sequencing was intended to test whether TCR sequence diversity was altered and clonal T-cell expansion was caused by ivuxolimab. The paper describes the monotherapy dose-escalation part (N of about 55 patients) of the phase I trial of ivuxolimab.

Paper-wide results and their limitations: Low levels of normalized T-cell clonal expansion were also shown by some nonresponding patients. After ivuxolimab, more expanded clones were found on average in CD8+ T cells than in CD4+ T cells. Clonal expansion of both CD4+ and CD8+ blood T cells was observed from baseline to week 6 at doses 0.1 to 3.0 mg/kg. Antigen specificity was not determined for the clonally expanded peripheral T cells. Partial responders in the 0.1-3.0 mg/kg groups had among the lowest normalized peripheral clonal expansion, especially among CD8+ T cells.

As concerns this clone: This clone's antigen is unknown. Qualities for individual bases were not recorded, and no much larger clone is one base off.

Trimmed from V: 2 bases; trimmed from J: 5 bases; junction bases lacking a gene match: 4. From the cysteine through the phenylalanine, the CDR3 covers 14 amino acids. The DNA shown is the 42-base CDR3, in frame from base 1. The germline V gene gives CDR1 as MNHEY and CDR2 as SVGAGI. The trial excluded patients who had a history of autoimmune disease or were on systemic immunosuppression. Peripheral blood for TCR sequencing was collected from all dose cohorts at baseline, on cycle 4 day 1, and on cycle 7 day 1. The samples were drawn from a first-in-human, open-label, multicenter phase I dose-escalation trial of ivuxolimab. Adults with locally advanced or metastatic head and neck squamous cell, hepatocellular, melanoma or renal cell carcinoma were enrolled in the trial. Before TCR sequencing, CD4+ T cells and CD8+ T cells from peripheral blood were sorted into separate populations. For sequencing of the TCRbeta CDR3 region, genomic DNA was extracted from the sorted cells. The immunoSEQ Assay was used for sequencing of TCRbeta CDR3 regions. The source is immuneACCESS, and TCRdb retained only in-frame sequences with V and J called. Part of the clones is not carried over; for the studies checked, unresolved V genes explain less than half of this, and the remainder is unexplained. This sample lists around 67,000 clones; around 81% were detected once. The ten largest clones add up to 8.2% of the sample.

The sequenced sample was CD4+ or CD8+ T cells sorted from blood, obtained in a trial of the OX40 agonist ivuxolimab. The chain joins TRBV6-5 to TRBJ2-3, with TRBD1 matching 7 junction bases. The sequence came from an adult with an advanced solid tumor such as melanoma, head and neck, liver or kidney cancer. The DNA sequence is as follows: TGTGCCAGCAGTTACGACAGGGCAGAAGATACGCAGTATTTT. This translates into CASSYDRAEDTQYF.